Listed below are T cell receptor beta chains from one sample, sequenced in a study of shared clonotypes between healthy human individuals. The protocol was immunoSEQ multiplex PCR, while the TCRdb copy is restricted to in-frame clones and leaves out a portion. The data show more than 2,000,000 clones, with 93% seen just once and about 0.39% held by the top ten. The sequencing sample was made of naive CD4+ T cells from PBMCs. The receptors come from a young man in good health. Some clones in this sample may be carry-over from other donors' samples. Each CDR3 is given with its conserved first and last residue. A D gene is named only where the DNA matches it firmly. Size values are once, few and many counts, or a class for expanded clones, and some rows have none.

CDR3: CASSSPLQGVPENTIYF
DNA: TGCGCCAGCAGCTCTCCTTTACAGGGGGTTCCGGAAAACACCATATATTTT
D: TRBD1
J: TRBJ1-3
V: TRBV4-1
size: .

CDR3: CAISEAGLWGNTIYF
DNA: TGTGCCATCAGTGAGGCGGGGTTGTGGGGAAACACCATATATTTT
D: .
J: TRBJ1-3
V: TRBV10-3
size: .

CDR3: CASSPQGSDTQYF
DNA: TGTGCCAGCAGTCCGCAGGGCTCAGATACGCAGTATTTT
D: .
J: TRBJ2-3
V: TRBV28
size: .

CDR3: CASSLTTRYSGANVLTF
DNA: TGTGCCAGCAGCCTTACGACACGTTACTCTGGGGCCAACGTCCTGACTTTC
D: .
J: TRBJ2-6
V: TRBV28
size: .

CDR3: CAIRADRGQSSYNEQFF
DNA: TGTGCCATCAGAGCTGACAGGGGCCAGAGCTCCTACAATGAGCAGTTCTTC
D: TRBD1
J: TRBJ2-1
V: TRBV10-3
size: .

CDR3: CASRPLRGVLVNTEAFF
DNA: TGTGCCAGTAGACCCCTCAGGGGAGTATTGGTGAACACTGAAGCTTTCTTT
D: .
J: TRBJ1-1
V: TRBV19
size: few

CDR3: CASSWGLGTDTQYF
DNA: TGCGCCAGCAGTTGGGGTTTAGGCACAGATACGCAGTATTTT
D: .
J: TRBJ2-3
V: TRBV5-1
size: .

CDR3: CASSSGGSDQPQHF
DNA: TGCGCCAGCAGCTCGGGCGGATCCGATCAGCCCCAGCATTTT
D: .
J: TRBJ1-5
V: TRBV5-1
size: .

CDR3: CAIADSQYEQYF
DNA: TGTGCCATCGCGGACAGTCAATACGAGCAGTACTTC
D: .
J: TRBJ2-7
V: TRBV10-3
size: .

CDR3: CASSRDLIAAKNIQYF
DNA: TGTGCCAGCAGCCGGGACTTGATCGCAGCCAAAAACATTCAGTACTTC
D: .
J: TRBJ2-4
V: TRBV7-9
size: .

CDR3: CAWSEGQTQYF
DNA: TGTGCCTGGAGTGAGGGACAGACCCAGTACTTC
D: .
J: TRBJ2-5
V: TRBV30
size: .

CDR3: CASRTGQGSYEQYF
DNA: TGTGCCAGTAGGACCGGACAGGGCTCCTACGAGCAGTACTTC
D: TRBD1
J: TRBJ2-7
V: TRBV28
size: .

CDR3: CASRGTGTEAFF
DNA: TGTGCCAGCCGAGGGACGGGGACTGAAGCTTTCTTT
D: .
J: TRBJ1-1
V: TRBV28
size: .

CDR3: CASSSQGVYSGNTIYF
DNA: TGTGCCAGCAGTTCACAAGGGGTCTACTCTGGAAACACCATATATTTT
D: .
J: TRBJ1-3
V: TRBV28
size: .

CDR3: CASSSSGGTAYNEQFF
DNA: TGTGCCAGCAGCTCCAGCGGGGGAACGGCGTACAATGAGCAGTTCTTC
D: TRBD2
J: TRBJ2-1
V: TRBV7-2
size: .

CDR3: CASSLVPGPGTGELFF
DNA: TGCGCCAGCAGCTTGGTTCCAGGGCCGGGCACCGGGGAGCTGTTTTTT
D: .
J: TRBJ2-2
V: TRBV5-1
size: .

CDR3: CSAIYQGEAFF
DNA: TGCAGTGCTATATACCAGGGGGAAGCTTTCTTT
D: .
J: TRBJ1-1
V: TRBV20-1
size: .

CDR3: CASSSSGQGPATEAFF
DNA: TGTGCCAGCAGTTCGTCCGGACAGGGGCCAGCCACTGAAGCTTTCTTT
D: TRBD1
J: TRBJ1-1
V: TRBV25-1
size: .

CDR3: CASSLGTAHNYGYTF
DNA: TGCGCCAGCAGCTTGGGGACAGCCCACAACTATGGCTACACCTTC
D: .
J: TRBJ1-2
V: TRBV5-1
size: .

CDR3: CASSTRENYGYTF
DNA: TGTGCCAGCAGTACGCGGGAAAACTATGGCTACACCTTC
D: .
J: TRBJ1-2
V: TRBV6-5
size: .

CDR3: CASSGPVPRDTQYF
DNA: TGTGCCAGCAGTGGGCCTGTACCCCGAGATACGCAGTATTTT
D: .
J: TRBJ2-3
V: TRBV2
size: .

CDR3: CASTQGASQGEQYF
DNA: TGTGCCAGCACTCAAGGGGCCTCCCAGGGGGAGCAGTACTTC
D: .
J: TRBJ2-7
V: TRBV6-5
size: .

CDR3: CASSSSGTRDEKLFF
DNA: TGTGCCAGCAGTTCCTCCGGGACAAGAGATGAAAAACTGTTTTTT
D: .
J: TRBJ1-4
V: TRBV6-6
size: .

CDR3: CASSKGQGARENTIYF
DNA: TGCGCCAGCAGCAAGGGACAGGGGGCTCGCGAAAACACCATATATTTT
D: TRBD1
J: TRBJ1-3
V: TRBV5-1
size: .

CDR3: CASSPLVGAGPTDTQYF
DNA: TGTGCCAGCAGCCCCCTAGTAGGAGCGGGACCCACAGATACGCAGTATTTT
D: TRBD2
J: TRBJ2-3
V: TRBV27
size: .

CDR3: CASSSTSGFDYEQYF
DNA: TGCGCCAGCAGCTCCACTAGCGGTTTCGACTACGAGCAGTACTTC
D: TRBD2
J: TRBJ2-7
V: TRBV5-1
size: .

CDR3: CASSLRTSGSSYNEQFF
DNA: TGTGCCAGCAGTCTACGGACTAGCGGGAGCTCCTACAATGAGCAGTTCTTC
D: TRBD2
J: TRBJ2-1
V: TRBV28
size: .

CDR3: CASSYGPQGKETQYF
DNA: TGTGCCAGCAGTTACGGGCCTCAAGGAAAAGAGACCCAGTACTTC
D: .
J: TRBJ2-5
V: TRBV6-5
size: .

CDR3: CASTSTVRNEQFF
DNA: TGTGCCAGCACCTCGACAGTGAGGAATGAGCAGTTCTTC
D: .
J: TRBJ2-1
V: TRBV6-6
size: .

CDR3: CSVQQNEQYF
DNA: TGCAGCGTTCAACAGAACGAGCAGTACTTC
D: .
J: TRBJ2-7
V: TRBV29-1
size: .

CDR3: CASSITGTGETQYF
DNA: TGTGCCAGTAGTATAACAGGGACGGGGGAGACCCAGTACTTC
D: .
J: TRBJ2-5
V: TRBV19
size: .

CDR3: CASSYRRETDTQYF
DNA: TGTGCCAGCAGCTATCGCCGGGAAACAGATACGCAGTATTTT
D: .
J: TRBJ2-3
V: TRBV13
size: .

CDR3: CASSFSSGANVLTF
DNA: TGTGCCAGCAGTTTTTCCTCTGGGGCCAACGTCCTGACTTTC
D: .
J: TRBJ2-6
V: TRBV6-5
size: .

CDR3: CASSEWVNTEAFF
DNA: TGTGCCAGCAGTGAATGGGTGAACACTGAAGCTTTCTTT
D: .
J: TRBJ1-1
V: TRBV2
size: .

CDR3: CASSLRGDSHSGNTIYF
DNA: TGTGCCAGCAGCTTAAGGGGGGACAGCCACTCTGGAAACACCATATATTTT
D: TRBD1
J: TRBJ1-3
V: TRBV7-9
size: .

CDR3: CASSQDLGQPQHF
DNA: TGTGCCAGCAGCCAAGATCTGGGTCAGCCCCAGCATTTT
D: .
J: TRBJ1-5
V: TRBV14
size: .